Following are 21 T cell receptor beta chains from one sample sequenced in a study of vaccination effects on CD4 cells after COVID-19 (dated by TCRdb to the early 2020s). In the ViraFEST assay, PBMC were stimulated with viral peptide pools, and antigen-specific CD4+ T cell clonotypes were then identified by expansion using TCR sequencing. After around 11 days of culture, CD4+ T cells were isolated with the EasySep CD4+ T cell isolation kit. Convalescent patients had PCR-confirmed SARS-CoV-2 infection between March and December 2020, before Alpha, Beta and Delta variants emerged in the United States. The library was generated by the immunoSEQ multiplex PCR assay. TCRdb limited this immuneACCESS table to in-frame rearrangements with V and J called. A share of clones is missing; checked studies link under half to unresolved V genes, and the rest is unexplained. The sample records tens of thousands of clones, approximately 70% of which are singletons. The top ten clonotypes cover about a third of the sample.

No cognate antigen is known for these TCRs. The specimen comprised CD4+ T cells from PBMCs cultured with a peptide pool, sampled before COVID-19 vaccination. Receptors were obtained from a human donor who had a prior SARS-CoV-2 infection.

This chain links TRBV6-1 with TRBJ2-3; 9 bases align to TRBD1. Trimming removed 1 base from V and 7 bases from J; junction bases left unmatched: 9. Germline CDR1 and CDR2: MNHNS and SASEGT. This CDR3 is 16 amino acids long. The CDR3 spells CASSEEWGQGLYTQYF. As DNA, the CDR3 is TGTGCCAGCAGTGAAGAATGGGGACAGGGCCTGTATACGCAGTATTTT.

The CDR3 bases are TGTGCCAGCAGCCGGGACAGAATGAACACTGAAGCTTTCTTT. Amino acids: CASSRDRMNTEAFF. The chain carries TRBV9 and TRBJ1-1; the match to TRBD1 covers 7 bases. This CDR3 contains 14 residues. The V segment lost 4 bases and the J segment 0 bases; nucleotides outside the gene matches: 3. Germline V lookup: CDR1 SGDLS, CDR2 YYNGEE.

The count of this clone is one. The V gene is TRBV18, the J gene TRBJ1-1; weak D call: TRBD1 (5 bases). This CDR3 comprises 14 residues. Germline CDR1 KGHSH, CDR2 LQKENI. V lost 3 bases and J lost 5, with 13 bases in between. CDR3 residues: CASSPQMGQTEAFF. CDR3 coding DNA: TGTGCCAGCTCACCTCAGATGGGGCAGACTGAAGCTTTCTTT.

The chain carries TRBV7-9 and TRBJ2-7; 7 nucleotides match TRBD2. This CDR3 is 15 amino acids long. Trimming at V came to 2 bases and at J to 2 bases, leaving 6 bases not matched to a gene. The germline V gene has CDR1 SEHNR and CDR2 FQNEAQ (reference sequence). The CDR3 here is CASSLSASGAYEQYF. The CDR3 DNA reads TGTGCCAGCAGCTTATCGGCTAGCGGAGCCTACGAGCAGTACTTC.

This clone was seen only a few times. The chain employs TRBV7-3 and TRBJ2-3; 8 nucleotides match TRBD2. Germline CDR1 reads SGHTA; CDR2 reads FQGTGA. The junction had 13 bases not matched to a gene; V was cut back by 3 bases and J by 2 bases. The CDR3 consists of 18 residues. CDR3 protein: CASSLGDDAGGITDTQYF. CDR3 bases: TGTGCCAGCAGCTTGGGCGATGATGCGGGGGGAATCACAGATACGCAGTATTTT.

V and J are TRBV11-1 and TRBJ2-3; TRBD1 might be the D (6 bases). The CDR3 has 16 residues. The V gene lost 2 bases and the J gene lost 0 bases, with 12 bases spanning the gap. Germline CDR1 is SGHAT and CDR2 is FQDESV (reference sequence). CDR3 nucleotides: TGTGCCAGCAGCTTACCCGGACAGCTAAGCACAGATACGCAGTATTTT. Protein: CASSLPGQLSTDTQYF.

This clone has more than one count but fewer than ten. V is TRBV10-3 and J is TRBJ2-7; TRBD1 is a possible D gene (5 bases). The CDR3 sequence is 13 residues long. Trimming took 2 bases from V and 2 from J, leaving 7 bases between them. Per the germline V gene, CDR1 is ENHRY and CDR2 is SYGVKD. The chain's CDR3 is CAISEQGTYEQYF. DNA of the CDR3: TGTGCCATCAGTGAGCAGGGTACCTACGAGCAGTACTTC.

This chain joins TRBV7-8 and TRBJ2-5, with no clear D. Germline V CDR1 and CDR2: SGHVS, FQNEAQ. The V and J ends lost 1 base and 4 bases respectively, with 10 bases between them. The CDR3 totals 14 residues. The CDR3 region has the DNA TGTGCCAGCAGCTTAGGGGTAAATGGAGAGACCCAGTACTTC. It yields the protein CASSLGVNGETQYF.

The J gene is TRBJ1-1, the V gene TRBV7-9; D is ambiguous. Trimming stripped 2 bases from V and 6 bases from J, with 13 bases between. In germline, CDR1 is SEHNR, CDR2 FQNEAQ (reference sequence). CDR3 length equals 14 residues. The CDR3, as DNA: TGTGCCAGCAGCTTAAGTCACAATTCTCCTGAAGCTTTCTTT. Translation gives CASSLSHNSPEAFF.

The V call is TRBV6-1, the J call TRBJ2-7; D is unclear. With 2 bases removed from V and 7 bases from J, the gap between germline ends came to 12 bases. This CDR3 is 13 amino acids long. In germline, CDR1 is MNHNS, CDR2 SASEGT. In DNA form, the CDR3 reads TGTGCCAGCAGTGAAAGGACGACACGGGAGCAGTACTTC. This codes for CASSERTTREQYF.

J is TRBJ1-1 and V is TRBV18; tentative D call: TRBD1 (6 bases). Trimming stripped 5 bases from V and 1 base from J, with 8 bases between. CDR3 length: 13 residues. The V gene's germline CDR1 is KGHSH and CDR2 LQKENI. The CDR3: CASSMGQNTEAFF. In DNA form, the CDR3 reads TGTGCCAGCTCAATGGGACAGAACACTGAAGCTTTCTTT.

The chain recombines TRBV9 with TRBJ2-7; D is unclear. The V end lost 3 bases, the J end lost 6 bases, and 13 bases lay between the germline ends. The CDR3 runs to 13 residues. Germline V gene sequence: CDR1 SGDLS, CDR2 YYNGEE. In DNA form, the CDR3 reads TGTGCCAGCAGCGCTACGGACCTCGGCGAGCAGTACTTC. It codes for CASSATDLGEQYF.

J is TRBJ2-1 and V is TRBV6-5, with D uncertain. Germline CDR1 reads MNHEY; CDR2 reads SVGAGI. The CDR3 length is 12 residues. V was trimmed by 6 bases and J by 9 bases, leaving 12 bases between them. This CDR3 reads CASRDGPGEQFF. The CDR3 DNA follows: TGTGCCAGCAGGGACGGTCCGGGTGAGCAGTTCTTC.

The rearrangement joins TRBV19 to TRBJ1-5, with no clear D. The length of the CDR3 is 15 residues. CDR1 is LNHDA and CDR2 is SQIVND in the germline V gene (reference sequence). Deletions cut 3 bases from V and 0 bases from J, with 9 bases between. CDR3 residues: CASSIEAYSNQPQHF. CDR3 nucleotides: TGTGCCAGTAGTATCGAGGCGTATAGCAATCAGCCCCAGCATTTT.

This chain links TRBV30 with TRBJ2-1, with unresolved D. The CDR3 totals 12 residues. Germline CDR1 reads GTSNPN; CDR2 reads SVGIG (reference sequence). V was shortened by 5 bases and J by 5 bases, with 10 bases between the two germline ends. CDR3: CAWVPVHNEQFF. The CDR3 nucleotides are TGTGCCTGGGTCCCGGTTCACAATGAGCAGTTCTTC.

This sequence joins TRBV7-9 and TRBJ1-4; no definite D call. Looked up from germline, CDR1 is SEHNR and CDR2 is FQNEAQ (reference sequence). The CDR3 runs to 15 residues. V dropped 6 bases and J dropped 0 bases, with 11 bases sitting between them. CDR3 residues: CASRGNRATNEKLFF. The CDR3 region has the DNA TGTGCCAGCAGAGGGAACCGTGCAACTAATGAAAAACTGTTTTTT.

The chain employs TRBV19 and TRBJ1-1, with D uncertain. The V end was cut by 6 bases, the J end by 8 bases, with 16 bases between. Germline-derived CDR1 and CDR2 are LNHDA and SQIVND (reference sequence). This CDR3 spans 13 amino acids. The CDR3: CASSQFQHGEAFF. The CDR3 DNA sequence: TGTGCCAGTAGCCAATTCCAACACGGAGAAGCTTTCTTT.

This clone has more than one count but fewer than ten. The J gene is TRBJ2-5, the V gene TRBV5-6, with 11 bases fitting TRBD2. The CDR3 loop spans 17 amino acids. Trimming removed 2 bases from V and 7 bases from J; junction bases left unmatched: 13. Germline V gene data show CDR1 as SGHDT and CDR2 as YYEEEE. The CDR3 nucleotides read TGTGCCAGCAGCTTCTGGGCTAGCGGGGGGAACGGGGGGACCCAGTACTTC. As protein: CASSFWASGGNGGTQYF.

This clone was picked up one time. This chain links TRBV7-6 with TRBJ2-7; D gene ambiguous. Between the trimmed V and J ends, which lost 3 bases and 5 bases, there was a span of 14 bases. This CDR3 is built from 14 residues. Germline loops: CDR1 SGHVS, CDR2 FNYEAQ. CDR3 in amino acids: CASSLGRWSDEQYF. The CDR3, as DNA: TGTGCCAGCAGCTTGGGCCGTTGGAGCGACGAGCAGTACTTC.

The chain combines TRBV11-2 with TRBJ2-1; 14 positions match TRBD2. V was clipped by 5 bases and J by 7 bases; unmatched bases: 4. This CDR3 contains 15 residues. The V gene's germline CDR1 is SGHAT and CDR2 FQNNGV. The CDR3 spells CASSQGLAGGNEQFF. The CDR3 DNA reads TGTGCCAGCAGCCAAGGACTAGCGGGGGGAAATGAGCAGTTCTTC.

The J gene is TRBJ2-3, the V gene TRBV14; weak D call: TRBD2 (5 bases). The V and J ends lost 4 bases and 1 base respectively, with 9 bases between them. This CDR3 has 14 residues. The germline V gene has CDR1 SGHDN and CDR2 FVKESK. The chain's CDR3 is CASSPGIRTDTQYF. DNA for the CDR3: TGTGCCAGCAGCCCCGGGATACGCACAGATACGCAGTATTTT.